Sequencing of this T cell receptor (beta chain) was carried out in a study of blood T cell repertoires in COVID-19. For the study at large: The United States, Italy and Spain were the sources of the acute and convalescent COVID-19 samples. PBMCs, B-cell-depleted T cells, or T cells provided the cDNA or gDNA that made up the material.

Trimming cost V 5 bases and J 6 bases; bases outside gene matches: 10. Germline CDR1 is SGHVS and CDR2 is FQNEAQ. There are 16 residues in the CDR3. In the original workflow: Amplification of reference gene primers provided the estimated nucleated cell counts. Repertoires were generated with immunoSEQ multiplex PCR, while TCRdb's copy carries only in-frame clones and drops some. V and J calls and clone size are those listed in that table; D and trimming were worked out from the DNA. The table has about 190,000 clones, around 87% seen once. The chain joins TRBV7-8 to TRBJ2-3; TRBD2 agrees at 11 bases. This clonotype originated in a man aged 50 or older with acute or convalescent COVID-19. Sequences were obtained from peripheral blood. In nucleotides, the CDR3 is TGTGCCAGCAGCCCTCTAGCGGGAGGCCCGGGGGATACGCAGTATTTT. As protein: CASSPLAGGPGDTQYF.